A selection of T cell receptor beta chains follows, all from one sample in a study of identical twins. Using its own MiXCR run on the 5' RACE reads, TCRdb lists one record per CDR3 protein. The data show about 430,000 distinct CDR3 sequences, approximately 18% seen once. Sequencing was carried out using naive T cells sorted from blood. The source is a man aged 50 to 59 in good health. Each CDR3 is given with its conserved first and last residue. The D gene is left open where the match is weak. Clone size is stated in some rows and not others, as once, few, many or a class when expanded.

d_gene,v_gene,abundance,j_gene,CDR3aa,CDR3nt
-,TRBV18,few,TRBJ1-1,CASSPLRGNTEAFF,TGTGCCAGCTCACCACTCAGGGGGAACACTGAAGCTTTCTTT
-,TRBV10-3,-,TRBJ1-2,CAIMPSVANYGYTF,TGTGCCATCATGCCGTCAGTTGCTAACTATGGCTACACCTTC
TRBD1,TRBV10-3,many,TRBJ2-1,CAISYDRANEQFF,TGTGCCATCAGTTACGACAGGGCCAATGAGCAGTTCTTC
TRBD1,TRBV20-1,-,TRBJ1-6,CSASKGGTGGNSPLHF,TGCAGTGCTAGTAAGGGTGGGACAGGGGGTAATTCACCCCTCCACTTT
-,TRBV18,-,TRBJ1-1,CASSPSGTAEAFF,TGTGCCAGCTCACCATCCGGGACGGCTGAAGCTTTCTTT
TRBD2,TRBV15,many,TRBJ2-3,CATKRGGTDTQYF,TGTGCCACCAAGCGGGGGGGCACAGATACGCAGTATTTT
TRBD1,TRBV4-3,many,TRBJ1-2,CASSPQQGAHGYTF,TGCGCCAGCAGCCCGCAACAGGGGGCCCATGGCTACACCTTC
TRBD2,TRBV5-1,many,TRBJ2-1,CASSSLGPSGSYNEQFF,TGCGCCAGCAGCTCTCTTGGGCCTAGCGGCTCCTACAATGAGCAGTTCTTC
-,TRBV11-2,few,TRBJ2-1,CASSLDSGTSSYNEQFF,TGTGCCAGCAGCTTAGATTCGGGCACGAGCTCCTACAATGAGCAGTTCTTC
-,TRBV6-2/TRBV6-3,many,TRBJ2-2,CASSPTTNTGELFF,TGTGCCAGCAGTCCTACTACGAACACCGGGGAGCTGTTTTTT
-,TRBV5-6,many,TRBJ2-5,CASSLTGRQTQYF,TGTGCCAGCAGCTTGACAGGGAGACAGACCCAGTACTTC
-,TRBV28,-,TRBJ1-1,CASRVLLGGVMNTEAFF,TGTGCCAGCAGAGTTTTGCTTGGAGGGGTAATGAACACTGAAGCTTTCTTT
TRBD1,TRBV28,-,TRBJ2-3,CASTRIRGTATDTQYF,TGTGCCAGCACCCGAATTAGGGGGACAGCCACAGATACGCAGTATTTT